One sample yielded the 30 T cell receptor beta chains listed below, sequenced in a study of Ad26.COV2.S vaccination and SARS-CoV-2 variants. Treatment described: about 20 received Ad26.COV2.S at low or high dose, single or two shots; 5 received placebo; per-sample allocation not given. It was on day 63 after the first vaccine or placebo injection that samples were taken. Assay used: immunoSEQ multiplex PCR; TCRdb lists only in-frame clones, some missing. The profile shows approximately 410,000 clones, approximately 90% of them singletons. The material was peripheral blood, obtained in a trial of Ad26.COV2.S vaccine versus placebo. The receptors were sampled from a person aged 18 to 65 who received the Ad26.COV2.S COVID-19 vaccine or a placebo.

This clone showed up just a few times. The rearrangement joins TRBV4-1 to TRBJ1-6; no firm D call. This CDR3 is 15 amino acids long. The germline V gene encodes CDR1 MGHRA and CDR2 YSYEKL. Trimming cost V 1 base and J 9 bases, with 13 bases left between them. CDR3 DNA sequence: TGCGCCAGCAGCCAAGTTAATACACTACCTTCACCCCTCCACTTT. This gives the protein CASSQVNTLPSPLHF.

V gene TRBV15 combines with J gene TRBJ2-3; the match to TRBD1 covers 8 bases. Trimming at V came to 0 bases and at J to 2 bases, leaving 10 bases not matched to a gene. Germline CDR1 reads LNHNV; CDR2 reads YYDKDF (reference sequence). The CDR3 totals 18 residues. For the CDR3, the DNA is TGTGCCACCAGCAGAGATCCACTCCAGGGGGCCCCCACAGATACGCAGTATTTT. It encodes CATSRDPLQGAPTDTQYF. Combining the CDR3 with reference TRBV15 and TRBJ2-3 gives the whole variable domain DAMVIQNPRYQVTQFGKPVTLSCSQTLNHNVMYWYQQKSSQAPKLLFHYYDKDFNNEADTPDNFQSRRPNTSFCFLDIRSPGLGDTAMYLCATSRDPLQGAPTDTQYFGPGTRLTVL.

The chain couples TRBV10-2 to TRBJ1-2, with D possibly TRBD1 on 6 matching bases. Germline V CDR1 and CDR2: WSHSY, SAAADI. V was pared by 7 bases and J by 7 bases, with 19 bases between. The CDR3 has 14 amino acids. As DNA, the CDR3 is TGCGCCAGCACAAAGGGCAGGGGCCTGGTTGGCTACACCTTC. This gives the protein CASTKGRGLVGYTF.

The genes are TRBV5-1 and TRBJ2-7, with D tentatively TRBD1 or TRBD2 (6 bases each). CDR1 is SGHRS and CDR2 is YFSETQ in the germline V gene. The CDR3 is made up of 14 amino acids. Trimming pared 2 bases from V and 5 bases from J, leaving 14 bases between. CDR3 bases: TGCGCCAGCAGCTTTCGGAGGGCAGGGGACGAGCAGTACTTC. This encodes CASSFRRAGDEQYF.

The chain joins TRBV10-3 to TRBJ2-1; 12 nucleotides agree with TRBD2. V lost 8 bases and J lost 8; bases outside the gene matches: 10. This CDR3 contains 15 residues. The germline gives CDR1 ENHRY, CDR2 SYGVKD. Written as DNA, the CDR3 is TGTGCCATCCGATCCTCTAGCGGGGGGGCCGATGAGCAGTTCTTC. Amino acids: CAIRSSSGGADEQFF.

CDR3 region: CASTKGLPDTQYF. In DNA form, the CDR3 reads TGTGCCAGCACTAAGGGTCTCCCCGATACGCAGTATTTT. The chain couples TRBV12-3 or TRBV12-4 to TRBJ2-3; D unresolved. Trimming left V 7 bases short and J 6 bases short, with 14 bases between. The CDR3 runs to 13 residues.

The rearrangement links TRBV11-3 to TRBJ2-5, with 8 bases fitting TRBD1. Germline CDR1 reads SGHNT; CDR2 reads YENEEA. Trimming removed 3 bases from V and 4 bases from J; junction bases left unmatched: 4. The CDR3 extends over 14 amino acids. The CDR3 reads CASSLGQASETQYF. The CDR3 coding sequence is TGTGCCAGCAGCTTGGGACAGGCCTCAGAGACCCAGTACTTC.

The sample holds many counts of this clone. CDR3 protein: CASSLAWRGSDTQYF. The CDR3 DNA reads as TGTGCCAGCAGCTTAGCCTGGCGGGGATCGGATACGCAGTATTTT. The V gene is TRBV7-2, the J gene TRBJ2-3, with TRBD2 as a possible D gene (6 bases). CDR1 and CDR2 (germline): SGHTA, FQGNSA. The CDR3 runs to 15 residues. Trimming stripped 0 bases from V and 6 bases from J, with 13 bases between.

The chain has TRBV19 and TRBJ1-2; 10 nucleotides line up with TRBD1. V lost 3 bases and J lost 6; bases outside the gene matches: 7. Germline V gene lookup returns CDR1 LNHDA and CDR2 SQIVND (reference sequence). The CDR3 loop spans 15 amino acids. The CDR3 DNA reads TGTGCCAGTAGTATGGGGGACAGGGGCCGGGATGGCTACACCTTC. Translated: CASSMGDRGRDGYTF.

This chain connects TRBV6-5 to TRBJ2-7, with D hard to call. Germline lookup yields CDR1 MNHEY and CDR2 SVGAGI. The CDR3 is 12 amino acids. Trimming left V 2 bases short and J 7 bases short, with 9 bases between. In DNA form, the CDR3 reads TGTGCCAGCAGTTACACTCCCCTTGAGCAGTACTTC. Translated: CASSYTPLEQYF.

The V and J genes are TRBV6-5 and TRBJ1-3; D remains unclear. Germline V CDR1 and CDR2: MNHEY, SVGAGI. Trimming pared 11 bases from V and 2 bases from J, leaving 7 bases between. This CDR3 comprises 11 residues. The CDR3 here is CAGRTGNTIYF. The CDR3 DNA is TGTGCCGGACGAACTGGAAACACCATATATTTT.

The rearrangement links TRBV16 to TRBJ1-5; D gene uncertain. The germline CDR1 and CDR2 sequences are KGHSY and FQNENV. The CDR3 runs 13 residues. With 0 bases removed from V and 5 bases from J, the gap between germline ends came to 5 bases. CDR3 in amino acids: CASSQSAHQPQHF. As DNA, the CDR3 is TGTGCCAGCAGCCAATCAGCGCATCAGCCCCAGCATTTT.

CDR3 in DNA: TGCGCCAGCAGCTTGGCCGACAGGGTGGGCGAGCAGTACTTC. Its protein is CASSLADRVGEQYF. The chain employs TRBV5-1 and TRBJ2-7, with 7 bases identical to TRBD1. The junction had 6 bases not matched to a gene; V was cut back by 0 bases and J by 6 bases. This CDR3 comprises 14 residues. Germline values: CDR1 SGHRS, CDR2 YFSETQ.

The chain is built from TRBV5-8 and TRBJ2-1, with 8 bases identical to TRBD1. Per the germline V gene, CDR1 is SGHTS and CDR2 is YDEGEE. The CDR3 covers 16 residues. J gave up 5 bases and V 1 base, and 8 bases lay outside the gene matches. The CDR3 sequence is CASSLLAGGIDNEQFF. The CDR3 nucleotides read TGTGCCAGCAGCTTGCTAGCAGGGGGCATAGACAATGAGCAGTTCTTC.

The chain links TRBV14 to TRBJ2-6; D not resolved. V was trimmed by 4 bases and J by 5 bases, leaving 12 bases between them. This CDR3 is built from 15 residues. From germline, CDR1 is SGHDN and CDR2 FVKESK. The CDR3 loop is CASSLGPRRANVLTF. CDR3 DNA: TGTGCCAGCAGCCTTGGGCCAAGGAGGGCCAACGTCCTGACTTTC.

The chain recombines TRBV7-3 with TRBJ2-7, with D perhaps TRBD2 (5 bases). Germline CDR1 reads SGHTA; CDR2 reads FQGTGA. V was trimmed by 0 bases and J by 6 bases, leaving 9 bases between them. The CDR3 covers 13 residues. The CDR3 protein is CASSLTEGSEQYF. CDR3 DNA sequence: TGTGCCAGCAGCTTAACTGAGGGTTCCGAGCAGTACTTC.

In this sample, this clone turned up once. The rearrangement links TRBV11-2 to TRBJ2-7, with D tentatively TRBD1 (6 bases). With 1 base removed from V and 4 bases from J, the gap between germline ends came to 11 bases. Germline lookup yields CDR1 SGHAT and CDR2 FQNNGV. The CDR3 is 14 amino acids. The CDR3 loop reads CASSLGGRGYEQYF. As DNA, the CDR3 is TGTGCCAGCAGCTTAGGGGGCAGGGGTTACGAGCAGTACTTC. Full variable domain (outside the CDR3, taken from reference TRBV11-2 and TRBJ2-7): EAGVAQSPRYKIIEKRQSVAFWCNPISGHATLYWYQQILGQGPKLLIQFQNNGVVDDSQLPKDRFSAERLKGVDSTLKIQPAKLEDSAVYLCASSLGGRGYEQYFGPGTRLTVT.

The chain has TRBV15 and TRBJ2-1, with a weak D call TRBD1 (5 bases). CDR3 length equals 14 residues. The germline V gene encodes CDR1 LNHNV and CDR2 YYDKDF (reference sequence). V lost 3 bases and J 9 bases, leaving 15 bases between the germline ends. CDR3 DNA: TGTGCCACCAGCAGGTCAGGGCCGGATCTTGAGCAGTTCTTC. Encoded protein: CATSRSGPDLEQFF.

The CDR3, as DNA: TGCAGCGTTGAATCCGGGACTAGCGGGGTGGTCGGGGAGCTGTTTTTT. Translating it yields CSVESGTSGVVGELFF. This chain joins TRBV29-1 and TRBJ2-2; 13 bases map to TRBD2. The CDR3 consists of 16 residues. V was pared by 2 bases and J by 7 bases, with 7 bases of the junction left unmatched. Germline V CDR1 and CDR2: SQVTM, ANQGSEA.

This sequence joins TRBV11-2 and TRBJ2-3; the match to TRBD2 covers 7 bases. The germline V gene encodes CDR1 SGHAT and CDR2 FQNNGV. V trimming: 3 bases; J trimming: 3 bases; junction bases outside the gene matches: 9. There are 16 residues in the CDR3. The CDR3 is CASSFSGGGLTDTQYF. The CDR3 coding sequence is TGTGCCAGCAGCTTCTCTGGGGGGGGACTAACAGATACGCAGTATTTT.

The J gene is TRBJ2-1, the V gene TRBV19; 9 nucleotides match TRBD2. Germline V gives CDR1 LNHDA, CDR2 SQIVND (reference sequence). V shed 4 bases, J shed 4 bases, and the junction held 5 bases outside the gene matches. The CDR3 is 15 residues long. Here the CDR3 reads CASSTGLALYNEQFF. The CDR3 nucleotides read TGTGCCAGTAGTACCGGACTAGCGCTTTACAATGAGCAGTTCTTC. The entire variable domain, with the rest obtained from reference TRBV19 and TRBJ2-1, is as follows: DGGITQSPKYLFRKEGQNVTLSCEQNLNHDAMYWYRQDPGQGLRLIYYSQIVNDFQKGDIAEGYSVSREKKESFPLTVTSAQKNPTAFYLCASSTGLALYNEQFFGPGTRLTVL.

Comment on this clone: The junction differs from germline at one of its ends, possibly a read error. The chain carries TRBV4-3 and TRBJ1-6; D ambiguous. The CDR3 has 16 amino acids. Germline V gene sequence: CDR1 LGHNA, CDR2 YSLEER. CDR3 DNA: TGCGCCAGCAGCCAAGATCGAATCAGCTATAGTTCACCCCTCCACTTT. The encoded protein is CASSQDRISYSSPLHF.

The chain's CDR3 is CASSQSGLRGASYEQYF. The DNA of the CDR3 is TGTGCCAGCAGCCAGTCCGGACTGCGCGGGGCGTCCTACGAGCAGTACTTC. The V and J genes are TRBV3-1 (or the pseudogene TRBV3-2) and TRBJ2-7, with D perhaps TRBD2 (6 bases). Germline V lookup: CDR1 LGHDT, CDR2 YNNKEL (reference sequence). The CDR3 contains 17 residues. Trimming shortened V by 3 bases and J by 1 base, and 19 bases separated the two germline ends.

The V and J genes are TRBV12-3 or TRBV12-4 and TRBJ2-5; no clear D. This CDR3 has 11 residues. V lost 6 bases to trimming and J lost 4 bases, with 6 bases between them. This CDR3 is CASRGSETQYF. The CDR3 region has the DNA TGTGCCAGCAGAGGATCAGAGACCCAGTACTTC.

The chain links TRBV5-1 to TRBJ2-3, with 7 bases aligning to TRBD2. The length of the CDR3 is 14 residues. Germline CDR1 reads SGHRS; CDR2 reads YFSETQ. J gave up 4 bases and V 4 bases, and 6 bases lay outside the gene matches. This CDR3 reads CASSGSGAPDTQYF. CDR3 coding DNA: TGCGCCAGCAGCGGAAGCGGGGCCCCAGATACGCAGTATTTT.

The chain couples TRBV10-3 to TRBJ1-5; 7 nucleotides match TRBD1. The CDR3 length is 13 residues. From germline, CDR1 is ENHRY and CDR2 SYGVKD. J was trimmed by 7 bases and V by 3 bases; bases with no gene match: 3. The CDR3 reads CAISESGGQPQHF. The CDR3 DNA is TGTGCCATCAGTGAATCAGGGGGACAGCCCCAGCATTTT.

V usage is TRBV5-1 and J usage is TRBJ2-7; no definite D call. This CDR3 comprises 15 residues. The germline V gene encodes CDR1 SGHRS and CDR2 YFSETQ. V was trimmed by 4 bases and J by 2 bases, leaving 16 bases between them. CDR3 protein: CASSPTTEAPYEQYF. The CDR3 nucleotides read TGCGCCAGCAGCCCGACAACGGAAGCACCCTACGAGCAGTACTTC.

The chain carries TRBV14 and TRBJ2-2; D is possibly TRBD2 (6 bases). V shed 5 bases and J shed 3 bases, with 22 bases lying between them. The germline V gene has CDR1 SGHDN and CDR2 FVKESK. This CDR3 spans 18 amino acids. The CDR3 region is CASSSISGTATYTGELFF. In nucleotides, the CDR3 is TGTGCCAGCAGCTCGATCTCCGGGACTGCGACTTACACCGGGGAGCTGTTTTTT.

The genes are TRBV9 and TRBJ2-2; D possibly matches TRBD1 or TRBD2 (5 bases each). V shed 7 bases and J shed 1 base, with 11 bases lying between them. The CDR3 covers 14 residues. Looked up from germline, CDR1 is SGDLS and CDR2 is YYNGEE. CDR3 DNA: TGTGCCAGCGAGGGGCAGGGGAACACCGGGGAGCTGTTTTTT. This sequence encodes CASEGQGNTGELFF.

The CDR3: CASSYRTSSYEQYF. CDR3 DNA sequence: TGTGCCAGCAGTTATCGGACTAGTTCATACGAGCAGTACTTC. V and J are TRBV6-5 and TRBJ2-7; 7 bases are shared with TRBD2. The germline V gene encodes CDR1 MNHEY and CDR2 SVGAGI. This CDR3 spans 14 amino acids. The trim removed 3 bases at V and 4 bases at J, leaving 6 bases unmatched.